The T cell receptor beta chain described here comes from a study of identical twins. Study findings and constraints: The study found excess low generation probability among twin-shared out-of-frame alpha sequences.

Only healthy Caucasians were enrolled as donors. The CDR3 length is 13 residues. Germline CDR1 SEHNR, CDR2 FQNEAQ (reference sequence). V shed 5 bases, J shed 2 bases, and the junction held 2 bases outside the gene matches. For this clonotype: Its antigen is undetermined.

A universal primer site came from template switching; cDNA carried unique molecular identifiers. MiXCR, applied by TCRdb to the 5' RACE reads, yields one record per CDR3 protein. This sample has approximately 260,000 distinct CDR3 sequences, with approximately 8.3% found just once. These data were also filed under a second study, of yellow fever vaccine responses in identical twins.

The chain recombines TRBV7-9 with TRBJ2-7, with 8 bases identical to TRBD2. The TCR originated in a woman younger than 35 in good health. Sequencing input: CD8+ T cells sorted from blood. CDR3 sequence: CASSPLAAYEQYF. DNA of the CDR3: TGTGCCAGCAGCCCACTAGCGGCCTACGAGCAGTACTTC.